This entry describes one TCR beta chain. What it binds is not known. V lost 7 bases, J lost 2 bases, and 21 bases lay in between. Looked up from germline, CDR1 is LGHNT and CDR2 is FRNRAP. The CDR3 consists of 16 residues. These data are taken from a study of T-cell memory formation after mild COVID-19. TCRdb reprocessed the 5' RACE reads with MiXCR, giving one entry per CDR3 protein. The table lists approximately 210,000 distinct CDR3 sequences, under 12% of them singletons, with under 3.5% in the top ten. Findings and caveats of the study: Memory from before infection featured some responding clones, which suggests cross-reactive memory joined. Contracting CD4+ clones were located mainly in CM and EM, and CD8+ clones in EMRA.

The gene calls are TRBV12-5 and TRBJ2-7, with D perhaps given as TRBD1 or TRBD2 (6 bases each). The sequenced material came from PBMCs or a T cell subset sorted from them (not recorded which). The clonotype originates from a young man who had mild COVID-19 (a few samples of this study predate the infection). Cell type and time point are not known. In nucleotides, the CDR3 is TGTGCTAGTGCTCCCCACCGCGGAGGGGGGACCTACGAGCAGTACTTC. It is translated as CASAPHRGGGTYEQYF.